The next 23 T cell receptor beta chains were all read from a single sample in a study of shared clonotypes between healthy human individuals. CD8 cells classed as naive were CD45RO-negative and positively selected for CCR7, excluding terminally differentiated effector memory CD45RA+ cells. The repertoire was sequenced with immunoSEQ multiplex PCR; TCRdb's copy has only in-frame clones and lacks some. This sample carries roughly 550,000 clones, about 95% of them seen once, and the ten largest clones take approximately 0.1%. The sequenced sample consisted of naive CD8+ T cells sorted from blood. The receptors were sampled from a woman aged 30 to 39 in good health.

The chain has TRBV28 and TRBJ1-1; the D gene is possibly TRBD1 (6 bases). CDR3 length equals 14 residues. CDR1 and CDR2 (germline): MDHEN, SYDVKM. Trimming took 4 bases from V and 8 from J, leaving 17 bases between them. For the CDR3, the DNA is TGTGCCAGCAGTTCAACGGGCGGACAGCTCGAAGCTTTCTTT. Amino acid sequence: CASSSTGGQLEAFF.

The J gene is TRBJ2-7, the V gene TRBV6-5, with 7 nucleotides matching TRBD2. The germline gives CDR1 MNHEY, CDR2 SVGAGI. Trimming cost V 5 bases and J 2 bases; bases outside gene matches: 6. The CDR3 extends over 14 amino acids. CDR3: CASSTAGTPYEQYF. DNA of the CDR3: TGTGCCAGCAGTACAGCGGGGACCCCCTACGAGCAGTACTTC.

The chain has TRBV19 and TRBJ2-1, with D possibly matching TRBD2 (5 bases). Trimming left V 4 bases short and J 8 bases short, with 12 bases between. The CDR3 spans 13 residues. Germline lookup yields CDR1 LNHDA and CDR2 SQIVND (reference sequence). CDR3 residues: CASSKLATDEQFF. In DNA, the CDR3 is TGTGCCAGTAGTAAGTTAGCGACGGATGAGCAGTTCTTC.

This rearrangement joins TRBV7-8 to TRBJ2-1, with 16 bases fitting TRBD2. The CDR3 runs to 20 residues. V was pared by 0 bases and J by 4 bases, with 9 bases of the junction left unmatched. Per germline, CDR1 SGHVS and CDR2 FQNEAQ. CDR3 loop: CASSLASAGTSGREYNEQFF. The CDR3 nucleotides are TGTGCCAGCAGCTTAGCCTCAGCCGGGACTAGCGGGAGGGAATACAATGAGCAGTTCTTC.

The chain couples TRBV6-6 to TRBJ2-7; D is undetermined. CDR3 size: 14 residues. Germline assignment: CDR1 MNHNY and CDR2 SVGAGI (reference sequence). V was clipped by 0 bases and J by 3 bases, with 9 bases between them. The CDR3 region is CASSYSTGYYEQYF. CDR3 in DNA: TGTGCCAGCAGTTACTCGACCGGGTACTACGAGCAGTACTTC.

This rearrangement joins TRBV10-2 to TRBJ2-3; 15 nucleotides align to TRBD2. Trimming cost V 7 bases and J 6 bases; bases outside gene matches: 5. CDR3 length equals 15 residues. CDR1 is WSHSY, CDR2 SAAADI, per germline. This CDR3 is CASMGLAGGGDTQYF. As DNA, the CDR3 is TGCGCCAGCATGGGACTAGCGGGAGGTGGGGATACGCAGTATTTT.

This clone was found a few times. The V gene is TRBV7-9, the J gene TRBJ1-5; no firm D call. V was cut by 2 bases and J by 5 bases, with 10 bases left in between. This CDR3 region has 14 residues. Germline V lookup: CDR1 SEHNR, CDR2 FQNEAQ (reference sequence). The CDR3 sequence is CASSLSDLDQPQHF. For the CDR3, the DNA is TGTGCCAGCAGCTTATCTGATCTTGATCAGCCCCAGCATTTT.

This rearrangement joins TRBV27 to TRBJ1-3; D remains unclear. V was shortened by 6 bases and J by 0 bases, with 9 bases between the two germline ends. Looked up from germline, CDR1 is MNHEY and CDR2 is SMNVEV (reference sequence). This CDR3 contains 14 residues. The CDR3 is CASRLEASGNTIYF. CDR3 nucleotide sequence: TGTGCCAGCAGACTAGAAGCCTCTGGAAACACCATATATTTT.

Of note for this clone: In the same sample, other DNA sequences code for this CDR3. The V call is TRBV9, the J call TRBJ2-3; D not certain. V shed 0 bases and J shed 0 bases, with 5 bases lying between them. Germline V lookup: CDR1 SGDLS, CDR2 YYNGEE. There are 14 residues in the CDR3. CDR3 region: CASSVGSSTDTQYF. CDR3 nucleotide sequence: TGTGCCAGCAGCGTAGGCAGTAGCACAGATACGCAGTATTTT. Drawing the rest from reference TRBV9 and TRBJ2-3, the complete variable domain is DSGVTQTPKHLITATGQRVTLRCSPRSGDLSVYWYQQSLDQGLQFLIQYYNGEERAKGNILERFSAQQFPDLHSELNLSSLELGDSALYFCASSVGSSTDTQYFGPGTRLTVL.

The chain combines TRBV5-4 with TRBJ2-1; no reliable D call. Germline CDR1 reads SGHNT; CDR2 reads YYREEE (reference sequence). The germline V and J ends were trimmed by 3 bases and 9 bases, with 7 bases remaining between them. This CDR3 spans 11 amino acids. For the CDR3, the DNA is TGTGCCAGCAGCTCAAATGCTGAGCAGTTCTTC. It codes for CASSSNAEQFF.

To note about this clone: Other DNA sequences in the sample encode the same CDR3. The V call is TRBV5-5, the J call TRBJ2-7; no firm D call. Trimming took 4 bases from V and 4 from J, leaving 6 bases between them. Germline V gene data show CDR1 as SGHKS and CDR2 as YYEKEE (reference sequence). The CDR3 covers 11 residues. The CDR3 reads CASSLGYEQYF. The DNA for the CDR3 is TGTGCCAGCAGCCTGGGGTACGAGCAGTACTTC.

This clone has only one observation. The CDR3 DNA reads as TGTGCCAGCAGTCCCGACGGCTATGGCTACACCTTC. This codes for CASSPDGYGYTF. The rearrangement joins TRBV27 to TRBJ1-2; D remains ambiguous. The V end lost 5 bases, the J end lost 4 bases, and 8 bases lay between the germline ends. CDR3 size: 12 residues. Germline CDR1 is MNHEY and CDR2 is SMNVEV (reference sequence).

The V gene is TRBV5-4, the J gene TRBJ2-1; D possibly corresponds to TRBD2 (5 bases). The germline gives CDR1 SGHNT, CDR2 YYREEE (reference sequence). CDR3 length: 14 amino acids. The V and J ends lost 3 bases and 0 bases respectively, with 7 bases between them. DNA of the CDR3: TGTGCCAGCAGCTCGGAGGCCTCCTACAATGAGCAGTTCTTC. It yields the protein CASSSEASYNEQFF.

Details on this clone: The sample has other DNA sequences that encode this CDR3 too. This chain joins TRBV28 and TRBJ1-1, with D possibly TRBD1 on 6 matching bases. Per the germline V gene, CDR1 is MDHEN and CDR2 is SYDVKM. V lost 3 bases, J lost 5 bases, and 10 bases lay in between. This CDR3 contains 13 residues. The CDR3 DNA reads TGTGCCAGCAGTTTTCCAGGGGATACTGAAGCTTTCTTT. It translates to CASSFPGDTEAFF.

CDR3 sequence reads: CSVMASPELLNTEAFF. The CDR3, as DNA: TGCAGCGTCATGGCCAGCCCAGAGCTATTAAACACTGAAGCTTTCTTT. The rearrangement links TRBV29-1 to TRBJ1-1; D is unresolved. Germline V CDR1 and CDR2: SQVTM, ANQGSEA. This CDR3 contains 16 residues. The germline V and J ends were trimmed by 6 bases and 2 bases, with 22 bases remaining between them. Complete variable domain (other parts from reference TRBV29-1 and TRBJ1-1): SAVISQKPSRDICQRGTSLTIQCQVDSQVTMMFWYRQQPGQSLTLIATANQGSEATYESGFVIDKFPISRPNLTFSTLTVSNMSPEDSSIYLCSVMASPELLNTEAFFGQGTRLTVV.

The chain joins TRBV11-2 to TRBJ1-3; the D is unclear. Germline loops: CDR1 SGHAT, CDR2 FQNNGV. The CDR3 is 14 amino acids. Trimming left V 5 bases short and J 7 bases short, with 15 bases between. CDR3 region: CASSPSSPRNTIYF. The CDR3 nucleotides are TGTGCCAGCAGCCCATCGTCCCCCCGCAACACCATATATTTT.

The V call is TRBV2, the J call TRBJ1-5; D gene ambiguous. The germline V gene encodes CDR1 SNHLY and CDR2 FYNNEI. With 7 bases removed from V and 5 bases from J, the gap between germline ends came to 12 bases. The length of the CDR3 is 13 residues. CDR3 in DNA: TGTGCCAGCAAAGGGAGCTTTCATCAGCCCCAGCATTTT. It specifies CASKGSFHQPQHF.

The rearrangement uses TRBV15 and TRBJ2-7, with TRBD1 matching over 10 bases. V lost 3 bases, J lost 7 bases, and 9 bases stayed unmatched. The CDR3 consists of 15 residues. From germline, CDR1 is LNHNV and CDR2 YYDKDF (reference sequence). The CDR3 spells CATSSPRDRGPEQYF. The CDR3 DNA reads as TGTGCCACCAGCAGCCCACGGGACAGGGGTCCAGAGCAGTACTTC.

The V gene is TRBV6-1, the J gene TRBJ1-4; no definite D call. Trimming removed 2 bases at V and 0 bases at J, with 7 bases between. The germline gives CDR1 MNHNS, CDR2 SASEGT. The CDR3 has 15 amino acids. The CDR3 nucleotides are TGTGCCAGCAGTGAAAAGGTTGCAACTAATGAAAAACTGTTTTTT. This translates into CASSEKVATNEKLFF.

The rearrangement links TRBV27 to TRBJ2-6; possibly TRBD2 for D (6 bases). Trimming stripped 6 bases from V and 3 bases from J, with 15 bases between. Germline CDR1 and CDR2: MNHEY and SMNVEV (reference sequence). The CDR3 loop spans 16 amino acids. The CDR3 protein is CASSHKRRVGANVLTF. The DNA for the CDR3 is TGTGCCAGCAGCCATAAGAGGAGGGTTGGGGCCAACGTCCTGACTTTC.

The gene calls are TRBV11-1 and TRBJ2-5; D is perhaps TRBD2 (6 bases). The better agreement between TRBJ2-7 and the DNA end casts doubt on the J call. Germline CDR1 and CDR2: SGHAT and FQDESV (reference sequence). This CDR3 is built from 14 residues. The CDR3 spells CASSLVGGPYEQYF. CDR3 in DNA: TGTGCCAGCAGCTTAGTGGGAGGTCCTTACGAGCAGTACTTC.

The gene calls are TRBV19 and TRBJ1-1, with D hard to call. V was clipped by 3 bases and J by 1 base, with 6 bases between them. The CDR3 contains 13 residues. Germline V gives CDR1 LNHDA, CDR2 SQIVND (reference sequence). The CDR3 region is CASSISKNTEAFF. The DNA for the CDR3 is TGTGCCAGTAGTATTTCAAAGAACACTGAAGCTTTCTTT.

This chain links TRBV9 with TRBJ1-1; D gene unclear. The CDR3 spans 12 residues. CDR1 is SGDLS and CDR2 is YYNGEE in the germline V gene. V dropped 3 bases and J dropped 2 bases, with 5 bases sitting between them. DNA of the CDR3: TGTGCCAGCAGCGGGAGAAACACTGAAGCTTTCTTT. This codes for CASSGRNTEAFF.